The 20 T cell receptor beta chains reported below all come from one sample, sequenced in a study of cytomegalovirus exposure and HLA in healthy donors. 60 Vbeta and 13 Jbeta primers were used in PCR. Data came from immunoSEQ multiplex PCR; TCRdb stores just in-frame clones and leaves some out. Of 100,000 to 120,000 clones detected, over 65% appear once; the ten largest clones hold around 2.7%. The sample consisted of PBMCs. The receptors shown here come from a young woman in good health and CMV-seronegative.

This chain uses TRBV10-1 with TRBJ2-4; tentative D call: TRBD2 (7 bases). The V gene's germline CDR1 is WNHNN and CDR2 SYGVQD (reference sequence). With 6 bases removed from V and 1 base from J, the gap between germline ends came to 16 bases. This CDR3 is built from 16 residues. The CDR3 is CASSHREGKAKNIQYF. The DNA for the CDR3 is TGCGCCAGCAGCCACAGGGAGGGTAAGGCCAAAAACATTCAGTACTTC.

V and J are TRBV5-6 and TRBJ2-7; 7 bases are a match to TRBD2. Germline V CDR1 and CDR2: SGHDT, YYEEEE. The CDR3 length is 14 residues. Trimming cost V 3 bases and J 4 bases; bases outside gene matches: 7. In nucleotides, the CDR3 is TGTGCCAGCAGCTCCGGTAGCGGGCTATACGAGCAGTACTTC. Translating it yields CASSSGSGLYEQYF.

The chain joins TRBV7-8 to TRBJ2-1, with 9 nucleotides matching TRBD1. There are 16 residues in the CDR3. The germline V gene encodes CDR1 SGHVS and CDR2 FQNEAQ. The junction had 7 bases not matched to a gene; V was cut back by 5 bases and J by 2 bases. The CDR3 here is CASSLSGTGTYNEQFF. The DNA for the CDR3 is TGTGCCAGCAGCCTGTCCGGGACAGGGACCTACAATGAGCAGTTCTTC.

J is TRBJ1-2 and V is TRBV7-9; no clear D gene. In germline, CDR1 is SEHNR, CDR2 FQNEAQ (reference sequence). V was clipped by 8 bases and J by 7 bases, with 14 bases between them. The CDR3 spans 12 residues. The CDR3 loop is CASRLEGLGYTF. CDR3 in DNA: TGTGCCAGCCGCCTCGAGGGCCTTGGCTACACCTTC.

The rearrangement joins TRBV6-1 to TRBJ1-5; TRBD1 is a possible D gene (6 bases). Germline V CDR1 and CDR2: MNHNS, SASEGT. Trimming shortened V by 8 bases and J by 3 bases, and 17 bases separated the two germline ends. The CDR3 length is 15 residues. CDR3 nucleotides: TGTGCCAGCGGGGGCCCCACAGGGATCAATCAGCCCCAGCATTTT. It translates to CASGGPTGINQPQHF.

The chain employs TRBV10-3 and TRBJ2-1; TRBD2 matches 11 bases. This CDR3 comprises 16 residues. Germline CDR1 ENHRY, CDR2 SYGVKD. Germline trimming cut 3 bases from V and 4 bases from J; bases unmatched to any gene: 5. DNA of the CDR3: TGTGCCATCAGTGACCCCGGACTAGCGGGTTACAATGAGCAGTTCTTC. Residues: CAISDPGLAGYNEQFF.

The sample holds a few counts of this clone. V usage is TRBV2 and J usage is TRBJ1-1; 7 bases match TRBD1. The trim removed 5 bases at V and 1 base at J, leaving 7 bases unmatched. The CDR3 contains 15 residues. CDR1 and CDR2 (germline): SNHLY, FYNNEI. The CDR3: CASSTRQGRNTEAFF. In DNA form, the CDR3 reads TGTGCCAGCAGTACCCGACAGGGTAGGAACACTGAAGCTTTCTTT.

V is TRBV11-2 and J is TRBJ2-7; TRBD2 aligns across 8 bases. Looked up from germline, CDR1 is SGHAT and CDR2 is FQNNGV. This CDR3 spans 17 amino acids. V shed 3 bases and J 6 bases; nucleotides not matched to a gene: 16. This chain's CDR3 is CASSLVPPGLGLIEQYF. DNA for the CDR3: TGTGCCAGCAGCTTGGTCCCCCCGGGACTAGGGCTCATCGAGCAGTACTTC.

V and J are TRBV5-4 and TRBJ2-1, with 14 bases that match TRBD2. The germline CDR1 and CDR2 sequences are SGHNT and YYREEE (reference sequence). The CDR3 is made up of 15 amino acids. Losses at the gene ends were 4 bases for V and 10 bases for J; bases not matched to a gene: 7. CDR3: CASSTGLAGAQEQFF. CDR3 DNA: TGTGCCAGCAGCACGGGACTAGCGGGAGCACAGGAGCAGTTCTTC.

V gene TRBV9 combines with J gene TRBJ2-1, with D perhaps TRBD1 (5 bases). V lost 0 bases and J 2 bases, leaving 15 bases between the germline ends. Germline V CDR1 and CDR2: SGDLS, YYNGEE. This CDR3 is 17 amino acids long. In DNA form, the CDR3 reads TGTGCCAGCAGCGTAGACGGGTCAGGGATTACCTACAATGAGCAGTTCTTC. Translated: CASSVDGSGITYNEQFF.

CDR3 protein: CASSPGTGVEAFF. The CDR3 nucleotides are TGTGCCAGCAGCCCTGGGACAGGGGTGGAAGCTTTCTTT. The chain recombines TRBV5-6 with TRBJ1-1; the match to TRBD1 covers 10 bases. CDR3 length equals 13 residues. V dropped 4 bases and J dropped 8; count of bases not matched to a gene: 5. Germline V gives CDR1 SGHDT, CDR2 YYEEEE.

The chain uses TRBV28 and TRBJ2-5; a possible D gene is TRBD2 (5 bases). V gave up 6 bases and J gave up 5 bases, with 19 bases separating them. CDR3 length: 15 amino acids. Germline CDR1 and CDR2: MDHEN and SYDVKM. The CDR3 protein is CASSPLVGSKETQYF. CDR3 nucleotides: TGTGCCAGCAGCCCACTTGTGGGGAGTAAGGAGACCCAGTACTTC.

J is TRBJ1-6 and V is TRBV2; no definite D call. Germline V gene sequence: CDR1 SNHLY, CDR2 FYNNEI. The CDR3 is made up of 14 amino acids. V shed 8 bases and J shed 7 bases, with 15 bases lying between them. The CDR3 coding sequence is TGTGCCAGCTCCTTGACATTAGAGAATTCACCCCTCCACTTT. Translation gives CASSLTLENSPLHF.

The chain carries TRBV7-8 and TRBJ1-1; D is unclear. Trimming pared 1 base from V and 11 bases from J, leaving 5 bases between. CDR1 SGHVS and CDR2 FQNEAQ come from the germline V gene. This CDR3 spans 10 amino acids. This chain's CDR3 is CASSLEPAFF. CDR3 coding DNA: TGTGCCAGCAGCTTAGAGCCGGCTTTCTTT.

The V and J genes are TRBV2 and TRBJ1-6, with D tentatively TRBD1 (5 bases). V lost 6 bases and J lost 10, with 10 bases in between. This CDR3 has 12 residues. Germline values: CDR1 SNHLY, CDR2 FYNNEI. CDR3 in DNA: TGTGCCAGCAGGGTAGGGGAATCACCCCTCCACTTT. Translated: CASRVGESPLHF.

The chain combines TRBV20-1 with TRBJ1-1, with unresolved D. The CDR3 runs to 11 residues. Trimming took 1 base from V and 11 from J, leaving 11 bases between them. Per the germline V gene, CDR1 is DFQATT and CDR2 is SNEGSKA (reference sequence). This CDR3 is CSARVGTKAFF. CDR3 nucleotides: TGCAGTGCTAGAGTTGGCACCAAGGCTTTCTTT.

The rearrangement joins TRBV28 to TRBJ1-2; the D is unclear. The CDR3 runs 12 residues. Germline CDR1 is MDHEN and CDR2 is SYDVKM. V lost 7 bases, J lost 1 base, and 7 bases lay in between. The CDR3 reads CASKDFNYGYTF. CDR3 in DNA: TGTGCCAGCAAGGACTTTAACTATGGCTACACCTTC.

The chain uses TRBV28 and TRBJ2-5; no definite D call. V shed 6 bases and J shed 5 bases, with 10 bases lying between them. The germline gives CDR1 MDHEN, CDR2 SYDVKM. This CDR3 comprises 12 residues. CDR3 bases: TGTGCCAGCAGCCCACTTGGTGAGACCCAGTACTTC. As protein: CASSPLGETQYF.

The V gene is TRBV4-1, the J gene TRBJ1-6; 9 nucleotides line up with TRBD1. V trimming: 2 bases; J trimming: 9 bases; junction bases outside the gene matches: 2. The germline V gene has CDR1 MGHRA and CDR2 YSYEKL. The length of the CDR3 is 14 residues. CDR3: CASSQRTGVSPLHF. The DNA for the CDR3 is TGCGCCAGCAGCCAAAGGACAGGGGTTTCACCCCTCCACTTT.

The gene calls are TRBV19 and TRBJ1-1, with 7 positions matching TRBD1. V lost 7 bases, J lost 1 base, and 9 bases stayed unmatched. Germline V lookup: CDR1 LNHDA, CDR2 SQIVND (reference sequence). CDR3 length equals 15 residues. The CDR3 nucleotides read TGTGCCAGTACGGGACAGTCTAGGAGGAACACTGAAGCTTTCTTT. It is translated as CASTGQSRRNTEAFF.